This T cell receptor beta chain was sequenced in a study of beta chain features in type 1 diabetes. Study-wide findings and caveats: PCR might favor shorter templates, but any such skew would affect patients and controls equally. Whether HLA type affects TCRB rearrangement stayed undetermined in the present work. Shortening that was moderate but significant affected the TCRB CDR3s of Type 1 diabetes patients in all four CD4+ subsets. Type 1 diabetes patients showed fewer insertions and more deletions at VDJ junctions.

Isolation of CD4+ naive, central memory, regulatory and stem cell-like memory cells was achieved by sorting via CD45RO/CCR7/CD25/CD127/CD95/CD27. The CDR3 consists of 14 residues. With 1 base removed from V and 5 bases from J, the gap between germline ends came to 14 bases. The germline CDR1 and CDR2 sequences are GTSNPN and SVGIG (reference sequence). As for this clone: As yet, its antigen is unknown.

Expressed TCRB transcripts were sequenced because the isolated RNA had all been reverse transcribed beforehand. TCRdb's table, derived via immunoSEQ multiplex PCR, lists solely in-frame clones and lacks some. The sample holds 60,000 or so clones; roughly half are singletons and the top ten take around 2.6%. This TCR was recovered from a woman in her thirties or forties with type 1 diabetes. Sequenced sample: Tregs from blood. The chain combines TRBV30 with TRBJ1-2; D might be TRBD1 (5 bases). The CDR3 nucleotides are TGTGCCTGGAGTGCTGGGGCCCGTCGGTATGGCTACACCTTC. Protein product: CAWSAGARRYGYTF.